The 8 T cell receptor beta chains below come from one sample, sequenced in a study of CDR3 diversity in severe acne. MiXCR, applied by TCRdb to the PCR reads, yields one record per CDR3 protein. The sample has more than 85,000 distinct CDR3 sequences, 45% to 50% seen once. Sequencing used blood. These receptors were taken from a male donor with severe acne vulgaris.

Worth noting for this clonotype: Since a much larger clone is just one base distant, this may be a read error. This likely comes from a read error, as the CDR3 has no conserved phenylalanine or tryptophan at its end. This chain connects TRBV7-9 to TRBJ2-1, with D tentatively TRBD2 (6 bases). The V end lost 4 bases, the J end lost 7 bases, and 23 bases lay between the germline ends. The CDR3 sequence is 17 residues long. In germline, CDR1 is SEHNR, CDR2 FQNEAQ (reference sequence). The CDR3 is CASSSSEGLLKGNEQFL. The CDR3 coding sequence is TGTGCCAGCAGCTCGAGCGAGGGACTCCTGAAGGGGAATGAGCAGTTCCTC.

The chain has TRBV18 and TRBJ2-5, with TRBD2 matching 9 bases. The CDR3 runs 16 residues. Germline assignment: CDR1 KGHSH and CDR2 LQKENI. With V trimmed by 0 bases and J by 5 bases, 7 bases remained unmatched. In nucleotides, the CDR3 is TGTGCCAGCTCACCACCGGCTAGCGGGACCCATGAGACCCAGTACTTC. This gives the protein CASSPPASGTHETQYF.

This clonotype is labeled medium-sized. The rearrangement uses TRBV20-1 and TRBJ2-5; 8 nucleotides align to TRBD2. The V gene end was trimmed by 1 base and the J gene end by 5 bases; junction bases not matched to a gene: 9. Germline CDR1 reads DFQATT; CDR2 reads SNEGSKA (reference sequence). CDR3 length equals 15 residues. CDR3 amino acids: CSARAGRGARETQYF. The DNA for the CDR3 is TGCAGTGCTAGAGCGGGGCGGGGGGCGCGGGAGACCCAGTACTTC.

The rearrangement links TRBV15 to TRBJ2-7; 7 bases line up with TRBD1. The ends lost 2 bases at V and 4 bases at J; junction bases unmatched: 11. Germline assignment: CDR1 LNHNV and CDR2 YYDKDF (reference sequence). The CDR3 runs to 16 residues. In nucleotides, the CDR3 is TGTGCCACCAGCAGACCACCGGGCAGGGGGTCTTACGAGCAGTACTTC. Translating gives CATSRPPGRGSYEQYF.

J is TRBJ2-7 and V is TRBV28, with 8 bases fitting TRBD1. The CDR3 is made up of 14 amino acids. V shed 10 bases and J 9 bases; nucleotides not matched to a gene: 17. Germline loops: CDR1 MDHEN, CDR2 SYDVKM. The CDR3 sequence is CATAPGTGQLGQYF. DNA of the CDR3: TGTGCCACCGCTCCCGGGACAGGTCAACTCGGGCAGTACTTC.

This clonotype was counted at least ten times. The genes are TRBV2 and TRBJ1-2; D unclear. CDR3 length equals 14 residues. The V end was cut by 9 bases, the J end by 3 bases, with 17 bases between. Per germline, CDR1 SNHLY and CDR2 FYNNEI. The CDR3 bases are TGTGCCAGTGACTTTCACGGGGAGGACTATGGCTACACCTTC. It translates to CASDFHGEDYGYTF.

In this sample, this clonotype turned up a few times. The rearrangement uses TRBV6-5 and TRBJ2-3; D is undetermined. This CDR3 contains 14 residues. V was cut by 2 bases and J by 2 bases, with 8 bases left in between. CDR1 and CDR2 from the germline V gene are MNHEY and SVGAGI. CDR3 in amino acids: CASSYRVPTDTQYF. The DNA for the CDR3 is TGTGCCAGCAGTTACAGGGTACCCACAGATACGCAGTATTTT.

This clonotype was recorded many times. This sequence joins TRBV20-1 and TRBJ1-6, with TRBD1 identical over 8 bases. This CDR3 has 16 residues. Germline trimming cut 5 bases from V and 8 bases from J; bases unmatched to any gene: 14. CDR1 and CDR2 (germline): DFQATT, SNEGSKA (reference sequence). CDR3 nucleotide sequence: TGCAGTGCTTCAGATACCCGGGACAGGAAGGATTCACCCCTCCACTTT. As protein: CSASDTRDRKDSPLHF.